The 22 T cell receptor beta chains below were found in one sample sequenced in a study of PD-L1 blockade in urothelial cancer. Time point of the sample: pretreatment peripheral blood. The data were produced by immunoSEQ multiplex PCR, yet TCRdb's version contains in-frame clones alone and is incomplete. The table has approximately 63,000 clones, more than 80% seen once. This material consisted of PBMCs, taken around atezolizumab (anti-PD-L1) treatment. The receptors derive from a man between 65 and 85 years old with urothelial cancer.

V is TRBV7-9 and J is TRBJ2-1; possible D gene TRBD2, 6 bases. The CDR3 is 16 amino acids. With 5 bases removed from V and 9 bases from J, the gap between germline ends came to 23 bases. Germline assignment: CDR1 SEHNR and CDR2 FQNEAQ (reference sequence). The CDR3, as DNA: TGTGCCAGCAGCCCCCCCGGAACCCCTTTGCGGGGTGAGCAGTTCTTC. Encoded protein: CASSPPGTPLRGEQFF.

The chain combines TRBV9 with TRBJ1-5, with TRBD1 identical over 8 bases. The CDR3 spans 14 residues. The trim removed 4 bases at V and 9 bases at J, leaving 9 bases unmatched. Looked up from germline, CDR1 is SGDLS and CDR2 is YYNGEE. The CDR3 DNA reads as TGTGCCAGCAGCCCTGGGACAGGATTTCGGCCCCAGCATTTT. Translating gives CASSPGTGFRPQHF.

The chain couples TRBV10-3 to TRBJ2-3; D gene unclear. V was shortened by 4 bases and J by 3 bases, with 8 bases between the two germline ends. Germline-derived CDR1 and CDR2 are ENHRY and SYGVKD. The CDR3 is made up of 13 amino acids. The CDR3 nucleotides are TGTGCCATCAGTGTAACATCAACAGATACGCAGTATTTT. It encodes CAISVTSTDTQYF.

The chain carries TRBV2 and TRBJ2-1, with 7 bases fitting TRBD1. This CDR3 has 16 amino acids. V shed 4 bases and J 4 bases; nucleotides not matched to a gene: 10. The V gene's germline CDR1 is SNHLY and CDR2 FYNNEI. DNA for the CDR3: TGTGCCAGCAGTGGGCCCGGGACAGTTCCGTACAATGAGCAGTTCTTC. Its translation is CASSGPGTVPYNEQFF.

This chain joins TRBV6-6 and TRBJ1-2; 7 bases line up with TRBD1. Germline V gene lookup returns CDR1 MNHNY and CDR2 SVGAGI (reference sequence). CDR3 size: 12 residues. The V and J ends lost 6 bases and 10 bases, in that order; junction bases with no gene match: 8. Written as DNA, the CDR3 is TGTGCCAGCAGCGACAGGGTCTTCGACTACACCTTC. Amino acid sequence: CASSDRVFDYTF.

The chain combines TRBV5-4 with TRBJ2-7, with D maybe TRBD1 (6 bases). CDR1 SGHNT and CDR2 YYREEE come from the germline V gene (reference sequence). V shed 4 bases and J shed 5 bases, with 19 bases lying between them. The CDR3 is 15 amino acids. CDR3 sequence reads: CASSEKTGRDHEQYF. As DNA, the CDR3 is TGTGCCAGCAGCGAAAAAACAGGGCGTGATCACGAGCAGTACTTC.

The chain recombines TRBV11-3 with TRBJ2-3, with TRBD2 identical over 7 bases. Germline V lookup: CDR1 SGHNT, CDR2 YENEEA. Trimming cost V 5 bases and J 0 bases; bases outside gene matches: 5. The CDR3 consists of 15 residues. The CDR3 DNA follows: TGTGCCAGCAGCCTCAGTAGCGGGAGCACAGATACGCAGTATTTT. Translation gives CASSLSSGSTDTQYF.

The gene calls are TRBV6-5 and TRBJ2-3; possibly TRBD2 for D (6 bases). The CDR3 consists of 14 residues. The ends were cut back, 5 bases at V and 0 bases at J, with 9 bases in the middle. Germline values: CDR1 MNHEY, CDR2 SVGAGI. CDR3 sequence: CASSPGTSTDTQYF. For the CDR3, the DNA is TGTGCCAGCAGTCCCGGGACTAGCACAGATACGCAGTATTTT.

V is TRBV5-6 and J is TRBJ2-7, with 13 bases identical to TRBD2. The CDR3 totals 15 residues. Germline V lookup: CDR1 SGHDT, CDR2 YYEEEE. Losses at the gene ends were 3 bases for V and 4 bases for J; bases not matched to a gene: 4. The CDR3 DNA reads TGTGCCAGCAGCTCACTAGCGGGAGGGAGGTACGAGCAGTACTTC. Its protein is CASSSLAGGRYEQYF.

This chain joins TRBV2 and TRBJ1-2; D uncertain. The germline CDR1 and CDR2 sequences are SNHLY and FYNNEI. The V gene lost 4 bases and the J gene lost 4 bases, with 4 bases spanning the gap. There are 11 residues in the CDR3. Here the CDR3 DNA reads TGTGCCAGCAGTGCCAGCTATGGCTACACCTTC. It specifies CASSASYGYTF.

This chain joins TRBV5-6 and TRBJ2-1, with D possibly being TRBD2 (6 bases). Germline CDR1 reads SGHDT; CDR2 reads YYEEEE. This CDR3 spans 13 amino acids. V dropped 0 bases and J dropped 10 bases, with 11 bases sitting between them. CDR3 residues: CASSLVLAGEQFF. CDR3 bases: TGTGCCAGCAGCTTGGTCCTGGCGGGGGAGCAGTTCTTC. The full variable domain, completed using reference TRBV5-6 and TRBJ2-1, is DAGVTQSPTHLIKTRGQQVTLRCSPKSGHDTVSWYQQALGQGPQFIFQYYEEEERQRGNFPDRFSGHQFPNYSSELNVNALLLGDSALYLCASSLVLAGEQFFGPGTRLTVL.

This chain uses TRBV18 with TRBJ1-5, with D unclear. This CDR3 comprises 14 residues. Germline CDR1 is KGHSH and CDR2 is LQKENI. Trimming removed 3 bases from V and 14 bases from J, with 20 bases in between. CDR3 region: CASSPKAGKSSEHF. In DNA form, the CDR3 reads TGTGCCAGCTCACCTAAGGCGGGCAAATCATCAGAGCATTTT.

This rearrangement joins TRBV28 to TRBJ2-1, with a weak D call TRBD1 (6 bases). Per germline, CDR1 MDHEN and CDR2 SYDVKM. Trimming took off 6 bases at V and 6 bases at J, with 12 bases between the two ends. The CDR3 runs 13 residues. The CDR3 DNA is TGTGCCAGCAGCTCAGGACAGTCCAATGAGCAGTTCTTC. This sequence encodes CASSSGQSNEQFF.

The chain couples TRBV19 to TRBJ2-3; 8 bases match TRBD2. With V trimmed by 4 bases and J by 3 bases, 21 bases remained unmatched. The CDR3 spans 20 residues. Germline V CDR1 and CDR2: LNHDA, SQIVND (reference sequence). The DNA for the CDR3 is TGTGCCAGTAGTACGAACAGTAGACTATTTTTTAGCGGGAAGACAGATACGCAGTATTTT. This sequence encodes CASSTNSRLFFSGKTDTQYF.

The chain couples TRBV6-1 to TRBJ1-1; D perhaps matches TRBD1 (6 bases). CDR1 MNHNS and CDR2 SASEGT come from the germline V gene. The ends were cut back, 8 bases at V and 4 bases at J, with 14 bases in the middle. The CDR3 is made up of 13 amino acids. CDR3 coding DNA: TGTGCCAGCTGGGACAATCAAATCACTGAAGCTTTCTTT. Its translation: CASWDNQITEAFF.

V gene TRBV19 combines with J gene TRBJ1-1; maybe TRBD1 (5 bases). Between the trimmed V and J ends, which lost 4 bases and 6 bases, there was a span of 15 bases. This CDR3 is built from 14 residues. Germline V gene sequence: CDR1 LNHDA, CDR2 SQIVND (reference sequence). Here the CDR3 reads CASSKGLGRAEAFF. As DNA, the CDR3 is TGTGCCAGTAGTAAGGGGCTGGGAAGGGCTGAAGCTTTCTTT.

This clone was seen a handful of times. V is TRBV4-3 and J is TRBJ1-1; the D gene is possibly TRBD1 (5 bases). Trimming took 4 bases from V and 3 from J, leaving 15 bases between them. The CDR3 covers 15 residues. Germline values: CDR1 LGHNA, CDR2 YSLEER. The CDR3 reads CASSRGSGEDTEAFF. The CDR3 DNA reads TGCGCCAGCAGCCGGGGGTCCGGGGAGGACACTGAAGCTTTCTTT.

The chain couples TRBV9 to TRBJ2-1, with TRBD2 matching 9 bases. CDR1 is SGDLS and CDR2 is YYNGEE in the germline V gene. The V segment lost 3 bases and the J segment 7 bases; nucleotides outside the gene matches: 14. The CDR3 runs to 17 residues. Here the CDR3 reads CASSASYSGSFGNEQFF. In nucleotides, the CDR3 is TGTGCCAGCAGCGCCTCCTATAGCGGGAGCTTTGGGAATGAGCAGTTCTTC.

The V and J genes are TRBV7-2 and TRBJ1-1; tentatively, D is TRBD1 (6 bases). In germline, CDR1 is SGHTA, CDR2 FQGNSA. The CDR3 is 15 residues long. The V gene lost 1 base and the J gene lost 4 bases, with 13 bases spanning the gap. CDR3 in amino acids: CASSLEAGVRTEAFF. Written as DNA, the CDR3 is TGTGCCAGCAGCTTAGAAGCAGGGGTTCGCACTGAAGCTTTCTTT.

This clone is medium-sized (0.01 to 0.1%) within its sample. This chain joins TRBV7-6 and TRBJ2-3, with 7 bases that match TRBD1. The germline V gene encodes CDR1 SGHVS and CDR2 FNYEAQ. V dropped 6 bases and J dropped 1; count of bases not matched to a gene: 4. There are 14 residues in the CDR3. The CDR3 region has the DNA TGTGCCAGCAGTTACGGACAGGGCACAGATACGCAGTATTTT. Its translation is CASSYGQGTDTQYF.

J is TRBJ1-2 and V is TRBV30; no firm D call. Germline V gives CDR1 GTSNPN, CDR2 SVGIG (reference sequence). The CDR3 is made up of 12 amino acids. V was clipped by 1 base and J by 6 bases, with 9 bases between them. CDR3 nucleotide sequence: TGTGCCTGGAGTGGAAGTGGAGATGGCTACACCTTC. As protein: CAWSGSGDGYTF. Full variable domain (remainder filled in from reference TRBV30 and TRBJ1-2): SQTIHQWPATLVQPVGSPLSLECTVEGTSNPNLYWYRQAAGRGLQLLFYSVGIGQISSEVPQNLSASRPQDRQFILSSKKLLLSDSGFYLCAWSGSGDGYTFGSGTRLTVV.

Comments on this clone: Different DNA sequences within this sample yield the same CDR3. The chain has TRBV7-3 and TRBJ2-2; D not resolved. The germline CDR1 and CDR2 sequences are SGHTA and FQGTGA. The CDR3 is made up of 15 amino acids. With 2 bases removed from V and 2 bases from J, the gap between germline ends came to 9 bases. DNA for the CDR3: TGTGCCAGCAGCTTATCCGGCGGAAACACCGGGGAGCTGTTTTTT. It is translated as CASSLSGGNTGELFF. The whole variable domain, filled in from reference TRBV7-3 and TRBJ2-2, reads GAGVSQTPSNKVTEKGKYVELRCDPISGHTALYWYRQSLGQGPEFLIYFQGTGAADDSGLPNDRFFAVRPEGSVSTLKIQRTERGDSAVYLCASSLSGGNTGELFFGEGSRLTVL.